The 21 T cell receptor beta chains below all came from one sample that was sequenced in a study of T cells in Graves' hyperthyroidism and ophthalmopathy. RNA transcripts gave rise to amplified TCR beta CDR3 regions. The TCR CDR3 was amplified in a first-round RT-PCR using the HTBI primer set. TCRdb reprocessed the multiplex PCR reads via MiXCR and lists one record per CDR3 protein. This sample yields some 500,000 distinct CDR3 sequences, of which approximately 15% are seen a single time; 15% to 20% belongs to the top ten. The specimen was blood. The receptors were sampled from a woman under 30 with Graves' hyperthyroidism.

This clonotype was found many times. The chain uses TRBV27 and TRBJ2-7; TRBD2 matches at 14 bases. The length of the CDR3 is 17 residues. The germline gives CDR1 MNHEY, CDR2 SMNVEV (reference sequence). V shed 3 bases, J shed 1 base, and the junction held 5 bases outside the gene matches. The CDR3 nucleotides read TGTGCCAGCAGTTTGTCAGGGACTAGCGGGAGTTCCTACGAGCAGTACGTC. This gives the protein CASSLSGTSGSSYEQYV.

This clonotype was picked up many times. The chain links TRBV11-3 to TRBJ2-2; D ambiguous. CDR3 length: 15 residues. CDR1 and CDR2 from the germline V gene are SGHNT and YENEEA. V shed 1 base and J shed 4 bases, with 10 bases lying between them. The CDR3 region has the DNA TGTGCCAGCAGCTTAGCCGGAGCCATCACCGGGGAGCTGTTTTTT. Translating gives CASSLAGAITGELFF. The complete variable domain, with remaining parts taken from reference TRBV11-3 and TRBJ2-2, reads EAGVVQSPRYKIIEKKQPVAFWCNPISGHNTLYWYLQNLGQGPELLIRYENEEAVDDSQLPKDRFSAERLKGVDSTLKIQPAELGDSAVYLCASSLAGAITGELFFGEGSRLTVL.

This clonotype occurred many times. The rearrangement links TRBV7-9 to TRBJ2-3; tentative D call: TRBD1 (6 bases). Trimming pared 1 base from V and 2 bases from J, leaving 7 bases between. This CDR3 has 14 residues. Looked up from germline, CDR1 is SEHNR and CDR2 is FQNEAQ (reference sequence). CDR3 sequence reads: CASSLGTDTDTQYF. The CDR3 coding sequence is TGTGCCAGCAGCTTAGGGACAGACACAGATACGCAGTATTTT. Full variable domain (remainder filled in from reference TRBV7-9 and TRBJ2-3): DTGVSQNPRHKITKRGQNVTFRCDPISEHNRLYWYRQTLGQGPEFLTYFQNEAQLEKSRLLSDRFSAERPKGSFSTLEIQRTEQGDSAMYLCASSLGTDTDTQYFGPGTRLTVL.

A few counts support this clonotype. The J gene is TRBJ1-2, the V gene TRBV7-9; D is uncertain. V was pared by 0 bases and J by 1 base, with 6 bases between. CDR1 and CDR2 (germline): SEHNR, FQNEAQ (reference sequence). CDR3 length: 14 residues. The DNA for the CDR3 is TGTGCCAGCAGCTTAGCGTCGGATAACTATGGCTACACCTTC. Residues: CASSLASDNYGYTF.

This clonotype showed up many times. The chain joins TRBV2 to TRBJ2-7; 8 bases agree with TRBD2. This CDR3 comprises 15 residues. Germline V lookup: CDR1 SNHLY, CDR2 FYNNEI. V lost 4 bases, J lost 7 bases, and 12 bases stayed unmatched. Written as DNA, the CDR3 is TGTGCCAGCAGTGGGTTGTCTAGCGGGCTGGGGGAGCAGTACTTC. Translation: CASSGLSSGLGEQYF.

The table lists this clonotype with a few counts. V and J are TRBV12-3 or TRBV12-4 and TRBJ1-4, with D unclear. The CDR3 consists of 13 residues. Trimming pared 6 bases from V and 4 bases from J, leaving 9 bases between. Here the CDR3 reads CASRGRNNEKLFF. CDR3 bases: TGTGCCAGCAGAGGACGGAATAATGAAAAACTGTTTTTT.

This clonotype was picked up a small number of times. The V call is TRBV7-3, the J call TRBJ2-2; 8 bases match TRBD1. Germline CDR1 and CDR2: SGHTA and FQGTGA. Trimming at V came to 5 bases and at J to 1 base, leaving 3 bases not matched to a gene. The CDR3 spans 15 residues. The CDR3 coding sequence is TGTGCCAGCAGCCTGACAGGGGTGAACACCGGGGAGCTGTTTTTT. Protein product: CASSLTGVNTGELFF.

The chain combines TRBV5-1 with TRBJ2-1; 7 positions match TRBD2. V lost 2 bases, J lost 3 bases, and 8 bases stayed unmatched. CDR1 SGHRS and CDR2 YFSETQ come from the germline V gene. This CDR3 region has 16 residues. The CDR3 loop is CASSFRLAELYNEQFF. In nucleotides, the CDR3 is TGCGCCAGCAGCTTCAGGCTAGCGGAGCTCTACAATGAGCAGTTCTTC.

This clonotype has a count of ten or more. The chain recombines TRBV5-1 with TRBJ1-1; no firm D call. The CDR3 sequence is 13 residues long. V gave up 0 bases and J gave up 11 bases, with 14 bases separating them. Germline loops: CDR1 SGHRS, CDR2 YFSETQ. CDR3 residues: CASSLDGERVAFF. Here the CDR3 DNA reads TGCGCCAGCAGCTTGGACGGGGAGAGGGTGGCTTTCTTT.

In this sample, this clonotype turned up a few times. This chain links TRBV24-1 with TRBJ2-2; D is uncertain. Germline assignment: CDR1 KGHDR and CDR2 SFDVKD. This CDR3 is 14 amino acids long. Trimming took off 4 bases at V and 3 bases at J, with 8 bases between the two ends. The CDR3 DNA sequence: TGTGCCACCAGTGAGTCTAGGGACACCGGGGAGCTGTTTTTT. Amino acids: CATSESRDTGELFF.

The V gene is TRBV7-2, the J gene TRBJ2-7, with D hard to call. V was trimmed by 5 bases and J by 2 bases, leaving 13 bases between them. Germline V gene sequence: CDR1 SGHTA, CDR2 FQGNSA. This CDR3 comprises 14 residues. CDR3 protein: CASSPSDSTYEQYF. DNA for the CDR3: TGTGCCAGCAGCCCGAGTGACTCGACCTACGAGCAGTACTTC.

Many counts were recorded for this clonotype. In nucleotides, the CDR3 is TGCAGTGCCCCAGCATGGGGGTATCCTGAAGCTTTCTTT. Its protein is CSAPAWGYPEAFF. The rearrangement joins TRBV20-1 to TRBJ1-1; tentatively, D is TRBD1 (5 bases). CDR3 size: 13 residues. Between the trimmed V and J ends, which lost 6 bases and 6 bases, there was a span of 17 bases. Germline CDR1 DFQATT, CDR2 SNEGSKA (reference sequence).

This chain links TRBV19 with TRBJ2-5; D is unclear. The CDR3 sequence is 12 residues long. CDR1 and CDR2 from the germline V gene are LNHDA and SQIVND (reference sequence). The V end was cut by 0 bases, the J end by 5 bases, with 4 bases between. CDR3 region: CASSIDRETQYF. The CDR3 DNA follows: TGTGCCAGTAGTATAGATCGGGAGACCCAGTACTTC.

This rearrangement joins TRBV6-5 to TRBJ2-5, with D perhaps given as TRBD1 or TRBD2 (5 bases each). Germline CDR1 MNHEY, CDR2 SVGAGI. The V gene lost 1 base and the J gene lost 3 bases, with 12 bases spanning the gap. This CDR3 contains 15 residues. The CDR3 protein is CASSYYGTDEETQYF. CDR3 coding DNA: TGTGCCAGCAGTTACTATGGGACCGACGAAGAGACCCAGTACTTC.

This clonotype was seen at least ten times. The J gene is TRBJ2-1, the V gene TRBV20-1; no definite D call. Trimming removed 7 bases from V and 7 bases from J, with 20 bases in between. The CDR3 loop spans 14 amino acids. Per the germline V gene, CDR1 is DFQATT and CDR2 is SNEGSKA (reference sequence). CDR3 DNA: TGCAGTGTCACCTATAGGGCCCTGGGGAATGAGCAGTTCTTC. Its protein is CSVTYRALGNEQFF.

This clonotype was seen a few times. This chain links TRBV6-1 with TRBJ2-1; D is unclear. In germline, CDR1 is MNHNS, CDR2 SASEGT. The ends were cut back, 7 bases at V and 10 bases at J, with 11 bases in the middle. The CDR3 sequence is 11 residues long. Written as DNA, the CDR3 is TGTGCCAGCAAGTTGTCTCGGGAGCAGTTCTTC. Translated: CASKLSREQFF.

The chain carries TRBV5-5 and TRBJ2-4; no clear D. This CDR3 contains 16 residues. V was clipped by 4 bases and J by 0 bases, with 14 bases between them. Germline-derived CDR1 and CDR2 are SGHKS and YYEKEE (reference sequence). CDR3 sequence reads: CASSVVVWVAKNIQYF. The CDR3 coding sequence is TGTGCCAGCAGCGTGGTTGTGTGGGTAGCCAAAAACATTCAGTACTTC.

This clonotype was recorded only once. A read error is possible here, since a much larger clone lies one base away. The chain is built from TRBV12-3 or TRBV12-4 and TRBJ1-2, with D unclear. The CDR3 runs 10 residues. Trimming removed 5 bases from V and 12 bases from J, with 10 bases in between. CDR3 protein: CASSPIWHTF. The CDR3 DNA is TGTGCCAGCAGTCCCATATGGCACACCTTC.

The table lists this clonotype with many counts. The gene calls are TRBV27 and TRBJ1-2; tentatively, D is TRBD1 (5 bases). CDR3 length equals 13 residues. Germline loops: CDR1 MNHEY, CDR2 SMNVEV (reference sequence). V shed 0 bases and J shed 8 bases, with 10 bases lying between them. CDR3 loop: CASSLSGPGGYTF. The CDR3 DNA reads as TGTGCCAGCAGTTTATCGGGACCCGGCGGCTACACCTTC.

The chain combines TRBV20-1 with TRBJ2-7; a possible D gene is TRBD2 (7 bases). The V end lost 6 bases, the J end lost 9 bases, and 24 bases lay between the germline ends. The germline V gene has CDR1 DFQATT and CDR2 SNEGSKA (reference sequence). The CDR3 covers 14 residues. CDR3 nucleotides: TGCAGTGCCCCGAGGGGGGGGGTGAAGGAAGTGCAGTACTTC. It translates to CSAPRGGVKEVQYF.

This clonotype was detected a few times. The chain has TRBV6-2 or TRBV6-3 and TRBJ2-2, with no clear D. V lost 0 bases to trimming and J lost 8 bases, with 7 bases between them. The CDR3 runs 13 residues. Germline V gene data show CDR1 as MNHEY and CDR2 as SVGEGT. The CDR3 DNA is TGTGCCAGCAGTTACTCGGAGACGGGGGAGCTGTTTTTT. As protein: CASSYSETGELFF.